Here is one TCR beta chain with its context. This sample was taken from a study of beta chain features in type 1 diabetes. Donors contributed one heparinised blood draw apiece, averaging about 116 mL. Purities over 98% were achieved in all sorted populations. V was shortened by 5 bases and J by 3 bases, with 17 bases between the two germline ends. There are 16 residues in the CDR3. Germline assignment: CDR1 SGHTA and CDR2 FQGNSA. cDNA synthesis used the whole RNA isolate, giving expressed TCRB sequences. Clones were sequenced by immunoSEQ multiplex PCR, and TCRdb holds only the in-frame ones, with some missing. The sample lists 150,000 or so clones; 9% to 10% were seen once.

The V and J genes are TRBV7-2 and TRBJ1-3; D is uncertain. The clonotype comes from a woman aged 40 to 49 in good health. Specimen: central memory CD4+ T cells from blood. For the CDR3, the DNA is TGTGCCAGCAGCACCCGCGGTGTTAATCTTGGAAACACCATATATTTT. This codes for CASSTRGVNLGNTIYF.